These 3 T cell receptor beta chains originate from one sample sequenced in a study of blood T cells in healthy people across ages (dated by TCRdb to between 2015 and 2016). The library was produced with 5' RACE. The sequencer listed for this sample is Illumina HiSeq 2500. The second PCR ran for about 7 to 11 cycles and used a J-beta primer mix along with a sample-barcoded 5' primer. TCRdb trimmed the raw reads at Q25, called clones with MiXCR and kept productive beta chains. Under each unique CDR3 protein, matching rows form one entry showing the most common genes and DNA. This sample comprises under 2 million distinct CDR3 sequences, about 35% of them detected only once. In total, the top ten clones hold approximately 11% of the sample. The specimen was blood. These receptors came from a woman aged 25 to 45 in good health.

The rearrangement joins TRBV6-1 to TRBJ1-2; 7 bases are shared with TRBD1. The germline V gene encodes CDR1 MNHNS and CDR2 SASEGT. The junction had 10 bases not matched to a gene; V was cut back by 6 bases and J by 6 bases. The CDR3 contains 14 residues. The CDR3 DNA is TGTGCCAGCAGCAGACAGGGAATTGGGAATGGCTACACCTTC. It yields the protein CASSRQGIGNGYTF.

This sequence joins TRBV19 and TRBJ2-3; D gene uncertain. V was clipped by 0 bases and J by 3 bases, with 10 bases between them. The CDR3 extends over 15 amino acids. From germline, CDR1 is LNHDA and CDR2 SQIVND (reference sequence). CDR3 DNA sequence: TGTGCCAGTAGTATAGATCATGGTAGGACAGATACGCAGTATTTT. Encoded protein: CASSIDHGRTDTQYF.

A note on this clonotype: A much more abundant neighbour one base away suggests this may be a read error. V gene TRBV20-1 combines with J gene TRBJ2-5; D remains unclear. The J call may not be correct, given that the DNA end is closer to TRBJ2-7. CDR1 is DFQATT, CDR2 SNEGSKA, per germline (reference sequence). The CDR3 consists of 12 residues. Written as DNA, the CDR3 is TGCAGGGCTAGAGATCCAGAAGGCGAGCAGTACTTC. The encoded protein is CRARDPEGEQYF.